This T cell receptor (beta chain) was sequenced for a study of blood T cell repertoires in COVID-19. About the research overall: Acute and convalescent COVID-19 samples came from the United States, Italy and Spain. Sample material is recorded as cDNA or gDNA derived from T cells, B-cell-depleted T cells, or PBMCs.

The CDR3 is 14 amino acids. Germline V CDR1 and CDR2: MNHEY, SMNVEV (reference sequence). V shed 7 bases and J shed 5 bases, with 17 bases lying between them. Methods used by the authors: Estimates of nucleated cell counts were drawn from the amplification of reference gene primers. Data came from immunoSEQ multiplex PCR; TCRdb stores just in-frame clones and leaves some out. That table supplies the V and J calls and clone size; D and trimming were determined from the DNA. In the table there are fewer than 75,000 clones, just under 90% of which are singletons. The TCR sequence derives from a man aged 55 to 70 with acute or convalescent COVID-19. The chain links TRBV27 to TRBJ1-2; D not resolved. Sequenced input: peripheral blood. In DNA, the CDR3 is TGTGCCAGCACCTCTAAGAGGGATGGGTATGGCTACACCTTC. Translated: CASTSKRDGYGYTF.